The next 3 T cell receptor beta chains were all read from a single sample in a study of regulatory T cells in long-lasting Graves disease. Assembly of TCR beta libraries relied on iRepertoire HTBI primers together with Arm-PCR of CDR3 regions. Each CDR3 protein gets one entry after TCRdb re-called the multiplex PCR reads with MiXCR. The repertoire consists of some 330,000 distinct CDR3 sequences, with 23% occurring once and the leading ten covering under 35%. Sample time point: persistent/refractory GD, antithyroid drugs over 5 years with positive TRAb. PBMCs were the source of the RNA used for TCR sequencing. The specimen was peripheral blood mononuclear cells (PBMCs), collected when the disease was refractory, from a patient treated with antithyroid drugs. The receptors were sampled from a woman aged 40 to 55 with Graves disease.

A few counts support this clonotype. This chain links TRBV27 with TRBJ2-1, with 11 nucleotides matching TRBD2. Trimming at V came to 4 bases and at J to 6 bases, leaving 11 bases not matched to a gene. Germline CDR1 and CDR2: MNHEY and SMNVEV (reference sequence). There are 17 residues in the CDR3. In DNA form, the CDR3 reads TGTGCCAGCAGTTCAACGTACGGGACTAGCGGATCCAATGAGCAGTTCTTC. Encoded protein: CASSSTYGTSGSNEQFF.

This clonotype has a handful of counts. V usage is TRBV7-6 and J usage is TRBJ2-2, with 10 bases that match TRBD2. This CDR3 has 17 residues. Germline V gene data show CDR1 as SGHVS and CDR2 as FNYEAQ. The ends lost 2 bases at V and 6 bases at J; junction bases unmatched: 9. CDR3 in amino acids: CASSLRVPSGSSGELFF. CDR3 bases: TGTGCCAGCAGCTTAAGGGTGCCTAGCGGGAGTTCCGGGGAGCTGTTTTTT.

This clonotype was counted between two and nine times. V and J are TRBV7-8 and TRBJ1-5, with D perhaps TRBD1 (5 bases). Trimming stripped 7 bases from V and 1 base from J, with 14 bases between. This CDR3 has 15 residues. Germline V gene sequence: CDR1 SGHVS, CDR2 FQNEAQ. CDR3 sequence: CASTPHEGSNQPQHF. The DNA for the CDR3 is TGTGCCAGCACTCCTCACGAGGGGAGCAATCAGCCCCAGCATTTT.